The 6 T cell receptor beta chains listed next were all sequenced from one sample in a study of early T cells in non-severe SARS-CoV-2 infection. TCRdb redid the calling of the 5' RACE reads with MiXCR, one entry per CDR3 protein. The table shows 95,000 to 150,000 distinct CDR3 sequences, with more than 12% occurring only once. Sequencing input: whole blood. These receptors all come from an adult who was a healthcare worker with PCR-confirmed SARS-CoV-2 infection or an uninfected control (not recorded which).

This clonotype showed up just a few times. This sequence joins TRBV7-8 and TRBJ1-3; 9 bases align to TRBD1. The CDR3 has 15 residues. CDR1 is SGHVS and CDR2 is FQNEAQ in the germline V gene. V was pared by 5 bases and J by 2 bases, with 4 bases of the junction left unmatched. CDR3 DNA sequence: TGTGCCAGCAGCCCGGACAGGGGAACTGGAAACACCATATATTTT. Translation gives CASSPDRGTGNTIYF.

This clonotype was picked up a small number of times. This chain connects TRBV5-1 to TRBJ2-7; no clear D. CDR3 length: 16 residues. Trimming left V 4 bases short and J 5 bases short, with 22 bases between. The germline V gene has CDR1 SGHRS and CDR2 YFSETQ. The CDR3 sequence: CASSPALAEIRHEQYF. DNA of the CDR3: TGCGCCAGCAGCCCCGCCCTGGCAGAGATAAGGCACGAGCAGTACTTC.

The chain is built from TRBV29-1 and TRBJ2-7; 13 bases are a match to TRBD2. This CDR3 has 13 amino acids. CDR1 SQVTM and CDR2 ANQGSEA come from the germline V gene. V was pared by 5 bases and J by 3 bases, with 1 base of the junction left unmatched. CDR3 in amino acids: CSVRLAGGYEQYF. The CDR3 region has the DNA TGCAGCGTTAGACTAGCGGGGGGCTACGAGCAGTACTTC.

This chain links TRBV7-2 with TRBJ1-2; D is uncertain. Deletions cut 1 base from V and 3 bases from J, with 9 bases between. The CDR3 is 14 residues long. Germline V lookup: CDR1 SGHTA, CDR2 FQGNSA. In DNA, the CDR3 is TGTGCCAGCAGCTTAGAAAGGGCCTACTATGGCTACACCTTC. Protein: CASSLERAYYGYTF.

In this sample, this clonotype turned up many times. V is TRBV25-1 and J is TRBJ2-2, with D unresolved. The germline V gene has CDR1 MGHDK and CDR2 SYGVNS. The V and J ends lost 3 bases and 2 bases respectively, with 7 bases between them. The CDR3 is 14 amino acids. The CDR3 sequence: CASSDYRNTGELFF. CDR3 nucleotides: TGTGCCAGCAGTGACTACAGAAACACCGGGGAGCTGTTTTTT.

This clonotype was seen ten or more times. This sequence joins TRBV12-3 or TRBV12-4 and TRBJ2-3; the D gene is possibly TRBD1 (6 bases). Trimming took off 6 bases at V and 6 bases at J, with 19 bases between the two ends. The CDR3 loop spans 15 amino acids. CDR3 nucleotide sequence: TGTGCCAGCAGCTTGACAGGCCGGGCAACGGATACGCAGTATTTT. It specifies CASSLTGRATDTQYF.